What follows are 3 T cell receptor beta chains derived from one specimen sequenced in a study of blood T cell repertoires in COVID-19. Sequencing used immunoSEQ multiplex PCR; TCRdb keeps in-frame clones, though not all of them. The repertoire holds 430,000 or so clones, with 70% to 90% as singletons. Sequencing was performed on peripheral blood. These receptors were obtained from a man aged 18-30 years with COVID-19, enrolled during active disease.

V gene TRBV7-9 combines with J gene TRBJ1-1; D possibly corresponds to TRBD1 (5 bases). The CDR3 sequence is 16 residues long. CDR1 is SEHNR and CDR2 is FQNEAQ in the germline V gene (reference sequence). V lost 3 bases, J lost 3 bases, and 17 bases lay in between. CDR3 sequence (DNA): TGTGCCAGCAGCTTTGTACCGGGACTTTCAGACACTGAAGCTTTCTTT. Its protein product is CASSFVPGLSDTEAFF. Variable domain in full (rest from reference TRBV7-9 and TRBJ1-1): DTGVSQNPRHKITKRGQNVTFRCDPISEHNRLYWYRQTLGQGPEFLTYFQNEAQLEKSRLLSDRFSAERPKGSFSTLEIQRTEQGDSAMYLCASSFVPGLSDTEAFFGQGTRLTVV.

The V and J genes are TRBV7-9 and TRBJ2-7, with 7 bases lining up with TRBD1. The CDR3 sequence is 14 residues long. Germline-derived CDR1 and CDR2 are SEHNR and FQNEAQ (reference sequence). V was clipped by 1 base and J by 2 bases; unmatched bases: 2. This CDR3 is CASSLVQGAYEQYF. The CDR3 region has the DNA TGTGCCAGCAGCTTAGTGCAGGGGGCCTACGAGCAGTACTTC.

J is TRBJ1-2 and V is TRBV29-1, with D possibly being TRBD1 (5 bases). Trimming took 4 bases from V and 4 from J, leaving 10 bases between them. Germline CDR1 is SQVTM and CDR2 is ANQGSEA. The CDR3 runs 12 residues. CDR3 sequence: CSVADTFYGYTF. The CDR3 DNA reads as TGCAGCGTTGCGGACACATTCTATGGCTACACCTTC.